This is a list of T cell receptor beta chains from one sample in a study of response to subunit inactivated influenza vaccine. TCRdb re-derived calls from the RT-PCR reads in MiXCR, one entry per CDR3 protein. The table shows about 610,000 distinct CDR3 sequences, with around 15% occurring only once. This sample comprised PBMCs from blood, obtained 11 to 12 days after vaccination. All receptors derive from a man over 45 who received an inactivated influenza vaccine. CDR3s include the opening cysteine and the closing phenylalanine or tryptophan. The D gene is left open where the match is weak. Size values are once, few and many counts, or a class for expanded clones, and some rows have none.

few,TRBV4-2,TRBJ2-1,.,CASSRDGLYNEQFF,TGTGCCAGCAGCCGGGATGGCCTCTACAATGAGCAGTTCTTC
few,TRBV10-3,TRBJ2-1,.,CAISDTRDPSSYNEQFF,TGTGCCATCAGCGACACCCGGGATCCCAGCTCCTACAATGAGCAGTTCTTC
many,TRBV6-5,TRBJ1-2,.,CASSYGQGTYGYTF,TGTGCCAGCAGTTACGGGCAGGGGACCTATGGCTACACCTTC
.,TRBV21-1,TRBJ2-7,.,CASSKMGPLAYEQYF,TGTGCCAGCAGCAAAATGGGACCGCTAGCCTACGAGCAGTACTTC
few,TRBV3-1,TRBJ2-1,.,CASSKTPRGEQFF,TGTGCCAGCAGCAAGACTCCCCGGGGTGAGCAGTTCTTC
few,TRBV6-1,TRBJ1-5,.,CASNLKGGPTRNQPQHF,TGTGCCAGCAATCTCAAAGGGGGGCCAACCCGCAATCAGCCCCAGCATTTT
few,TRBV1,TRBJ2-7,.,CTSSQHSGGGRSYEQYF,TGCACCAGCAGCCAACATAGTGGCGGGGGGCGTTCCTACGAGCAGTACTTC
few,TRBV12-3/TRBV12-4,TRBJ1-5,.,CASSLKQGINQPQHF,TGTGCCAGCAGTTTAAAACAGGGTATCAATCAGCCCCAGCATTTT
.,TRBV20-1,TRBJ1-5,TRBD1,CSAGGQGYNQPQHF,TGCAGTGCTGGGGGACAGGGTTACAATCAGCCCCAGCATTTT
.,TRBV28,TRBJ2-3,TRBD2,CASRLPGLRSDTQYF,TGTGCCAGCAGACTTCCGGGACTACGGTCAGATACGCAGTATTTT
.,TRBV7-9,TRBJ2-2,.,CASSLASGQPRGLFF,TGTGCCAGCAGCTTAGCGTCGGGACAACCACGAGGGCTGTTTTTT
.,TRBV20-1,TRBJ2-3,.,CSAGGLLTDTQYF,TGCAGTGCCGGGGGTCTCCTAACAGATACGCAGTATTTT
.,TRBV10-1,TRBJ2-5,.,CASSERSGWKYQETQYF,TGCGCCAGCAGTGAGAGGTCAGGTTGGAAGTACCAAGAGACCCAGTACTTC
.,TRBV6-5,TRBJ2-2,.,CASVALVNTGELFF,TGTGCCAGCGTTGCTCTTGTGAACACCGGGGAGCTGTTTTTT
few,TRBV20-1,TRBJ1-1,.,CSAAGTAGRTEAFF,TGCAGTGCGGCCGGGACCGCGGGTCGGACTGAAGCTTTCTTT
.,TRBV5-1,TRBJ1-5,TRBD1,CASSEGQPNQPQHF,TGCGCCAGCAGCGAGGGACAGCCAAATCAGCCCCAGCATTTT
.,TRBV4-2,TRBJ2-2,.,CASSGDGDTGELFF,TGTGCCAGCAGCGGGGACGGTGACACCGGGGAGCTGTTTTTT